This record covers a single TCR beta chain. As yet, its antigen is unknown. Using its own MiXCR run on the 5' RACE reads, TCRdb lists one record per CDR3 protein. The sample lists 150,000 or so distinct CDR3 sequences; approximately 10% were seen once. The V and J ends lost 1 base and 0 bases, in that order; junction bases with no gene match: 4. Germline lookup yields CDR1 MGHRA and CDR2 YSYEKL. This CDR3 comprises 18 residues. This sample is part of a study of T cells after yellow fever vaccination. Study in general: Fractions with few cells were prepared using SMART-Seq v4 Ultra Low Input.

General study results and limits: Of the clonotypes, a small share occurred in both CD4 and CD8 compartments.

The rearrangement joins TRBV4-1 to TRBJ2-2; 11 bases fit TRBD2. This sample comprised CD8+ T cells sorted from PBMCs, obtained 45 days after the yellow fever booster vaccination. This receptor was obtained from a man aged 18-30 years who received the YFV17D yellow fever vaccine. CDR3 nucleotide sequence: TGCGCCAGCAGCCAAGTAGTAGCGGGGGGGACGAACACCGGGGAGCTGTTTTTT. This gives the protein CASSQVVAGGTNTGELFF.